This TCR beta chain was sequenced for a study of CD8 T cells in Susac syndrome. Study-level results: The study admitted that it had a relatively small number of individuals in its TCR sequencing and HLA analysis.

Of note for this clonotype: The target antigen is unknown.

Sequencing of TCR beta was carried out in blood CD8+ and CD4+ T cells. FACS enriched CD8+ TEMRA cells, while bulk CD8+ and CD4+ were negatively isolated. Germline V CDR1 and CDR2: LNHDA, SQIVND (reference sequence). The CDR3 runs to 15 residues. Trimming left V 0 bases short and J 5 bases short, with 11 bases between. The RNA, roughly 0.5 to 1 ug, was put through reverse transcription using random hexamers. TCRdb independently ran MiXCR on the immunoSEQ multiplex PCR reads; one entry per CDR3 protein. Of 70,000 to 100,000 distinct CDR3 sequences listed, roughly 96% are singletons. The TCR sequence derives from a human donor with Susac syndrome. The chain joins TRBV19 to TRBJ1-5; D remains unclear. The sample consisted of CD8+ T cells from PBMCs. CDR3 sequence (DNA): TGTGCCAGTAGTATAGATCCTCCAGGCTATCAGCCCCAGCATTTT. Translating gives CASSIDPPGYQPQHF.